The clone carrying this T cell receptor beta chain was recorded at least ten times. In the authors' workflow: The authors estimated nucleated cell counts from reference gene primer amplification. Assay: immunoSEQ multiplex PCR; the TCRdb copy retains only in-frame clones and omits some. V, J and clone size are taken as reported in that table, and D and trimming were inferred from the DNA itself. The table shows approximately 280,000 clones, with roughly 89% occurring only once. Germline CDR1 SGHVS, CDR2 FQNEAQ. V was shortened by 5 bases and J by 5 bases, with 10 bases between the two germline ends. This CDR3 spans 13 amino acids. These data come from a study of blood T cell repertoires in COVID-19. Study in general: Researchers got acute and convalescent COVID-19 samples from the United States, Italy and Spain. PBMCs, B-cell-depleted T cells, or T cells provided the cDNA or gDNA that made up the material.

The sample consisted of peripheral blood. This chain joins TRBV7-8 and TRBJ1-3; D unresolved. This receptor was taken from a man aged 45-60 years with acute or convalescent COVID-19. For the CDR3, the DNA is TGTGCCAGCAGCCAAGCCCAGAGAAACACCATATATTTT. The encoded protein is CASSQAQRNTIYF.